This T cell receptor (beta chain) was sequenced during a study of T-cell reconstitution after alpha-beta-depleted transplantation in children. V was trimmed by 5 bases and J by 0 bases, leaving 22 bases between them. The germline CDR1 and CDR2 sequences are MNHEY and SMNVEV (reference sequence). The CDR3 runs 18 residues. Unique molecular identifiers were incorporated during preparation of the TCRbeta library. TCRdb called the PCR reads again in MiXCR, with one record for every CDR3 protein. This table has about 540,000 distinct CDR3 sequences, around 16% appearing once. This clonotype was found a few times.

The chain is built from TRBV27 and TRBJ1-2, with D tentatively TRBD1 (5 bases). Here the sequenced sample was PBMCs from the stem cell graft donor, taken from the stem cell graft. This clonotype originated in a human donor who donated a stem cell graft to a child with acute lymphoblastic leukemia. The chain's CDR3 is CASSPDSLAKLANYGYTF. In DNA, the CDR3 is TGTGCCAGCAGTCCCGACAGCCTTGCTAAGCTAGCTAACTATGGCTACACCTTC.